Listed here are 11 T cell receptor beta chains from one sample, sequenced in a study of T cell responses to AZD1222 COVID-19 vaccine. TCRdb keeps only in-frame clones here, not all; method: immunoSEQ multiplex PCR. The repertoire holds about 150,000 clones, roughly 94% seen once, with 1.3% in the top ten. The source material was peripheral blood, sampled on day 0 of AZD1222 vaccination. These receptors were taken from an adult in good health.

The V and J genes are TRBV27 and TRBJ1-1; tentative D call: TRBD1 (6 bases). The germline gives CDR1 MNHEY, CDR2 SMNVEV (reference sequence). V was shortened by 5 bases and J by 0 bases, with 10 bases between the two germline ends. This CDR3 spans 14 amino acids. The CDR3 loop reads CASSVKGVNTEAFF. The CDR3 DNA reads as TGTGCCAGCAGTGTAAAGGGGGTGAACACTGAAGCTTTCTTT.

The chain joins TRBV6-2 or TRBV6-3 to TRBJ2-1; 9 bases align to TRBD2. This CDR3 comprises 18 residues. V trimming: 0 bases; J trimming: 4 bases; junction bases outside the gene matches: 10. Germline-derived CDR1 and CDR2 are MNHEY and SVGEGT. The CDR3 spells CASSYSIQSSGVYNEQFF. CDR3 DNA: TGTGCCAGCAGTTACTCGATTCAATCTAGCGGGGTTTACAATGAGCAGTTCTTC.

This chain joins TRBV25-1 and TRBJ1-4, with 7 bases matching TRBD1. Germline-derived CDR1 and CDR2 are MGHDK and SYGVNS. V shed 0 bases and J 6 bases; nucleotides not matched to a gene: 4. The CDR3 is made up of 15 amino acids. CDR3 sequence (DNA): TGTGCCAGCAGTGAATATGAGGGGGCATATGAAAAACTGTTTTTT. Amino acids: CASSEYEGAYEKLFF.

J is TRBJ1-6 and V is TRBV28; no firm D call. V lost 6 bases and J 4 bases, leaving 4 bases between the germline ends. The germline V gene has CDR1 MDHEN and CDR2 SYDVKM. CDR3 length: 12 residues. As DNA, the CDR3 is TGTGCCAGCAGACGATATAATTCACCCCTCCACTTT. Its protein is CASRRYNSPLHF.

The DNA of the CDR3 is TGTGCCAGCAGGATGAGGGCAGGGGTTTCACCCCTCCACTTT. This codes for CASRMRAGVSPLHF. The chain uses TRBV3-1 (or the pseudogene TRBV3-2) and TRBJ1-6, with TRBD1 as a possible D gene (6 bases). The germline gives CDR1 LGHDT, CDR2 YNNKEL (reference sequence). Trimming removed 6 bases at V and 9 bases at J, with 15 bases between. The CDR3 consists of 14 residues.

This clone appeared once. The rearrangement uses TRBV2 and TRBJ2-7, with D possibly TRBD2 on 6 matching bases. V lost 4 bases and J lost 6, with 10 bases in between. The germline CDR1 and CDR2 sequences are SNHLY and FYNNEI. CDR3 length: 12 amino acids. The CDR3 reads CASSVGGSEQYV. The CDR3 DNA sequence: TGTGCCAGCAGTGTCGGAGGGAGCGAGCAGTACGTC.

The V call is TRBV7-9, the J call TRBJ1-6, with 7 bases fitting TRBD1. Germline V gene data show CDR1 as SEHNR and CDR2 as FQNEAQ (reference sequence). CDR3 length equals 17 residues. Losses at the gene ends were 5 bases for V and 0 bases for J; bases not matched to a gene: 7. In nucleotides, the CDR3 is TGTGCCAGCAGCCCGGACAGGCCGAGCTCCTATAATTCACCCCTCCACTTT. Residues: CASSPDRPSSYNSPLHF.

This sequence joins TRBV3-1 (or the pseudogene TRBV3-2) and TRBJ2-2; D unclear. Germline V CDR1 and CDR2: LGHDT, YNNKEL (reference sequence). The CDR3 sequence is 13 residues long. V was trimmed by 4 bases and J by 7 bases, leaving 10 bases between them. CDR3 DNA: TGTGCCAGCAGCCTAACAACAATCGGGGAGCTGTTTTTT. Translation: CASSLTTIGELFF.

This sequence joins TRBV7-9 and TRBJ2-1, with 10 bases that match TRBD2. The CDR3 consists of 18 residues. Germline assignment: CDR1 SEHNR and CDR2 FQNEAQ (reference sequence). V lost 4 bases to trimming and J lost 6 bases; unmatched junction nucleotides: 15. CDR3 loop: CASSSTGSGGDRLNEQFF. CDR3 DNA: TGTGCCAGCAGCTCAACTGGCAGCGGGGGGGATCGCCTCAATGAGCAGTTCTTC.

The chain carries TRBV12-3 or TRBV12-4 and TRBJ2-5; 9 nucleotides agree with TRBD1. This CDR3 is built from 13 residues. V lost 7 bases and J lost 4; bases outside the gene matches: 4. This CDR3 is CASILQGAETQYF. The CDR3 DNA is TGTGCCAGCATCCTACAGGGGGCAGAGACCCAGTACTTC.

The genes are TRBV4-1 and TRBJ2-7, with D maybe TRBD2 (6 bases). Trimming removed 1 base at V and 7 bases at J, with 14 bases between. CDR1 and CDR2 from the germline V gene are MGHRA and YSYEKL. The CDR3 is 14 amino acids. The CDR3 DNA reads TGCGCCAGCAGCCAAGCCGGCGGGGCGAGGGAGCAGTACGTC. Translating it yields CASSQAGGAREQYV.